The 23 T cell receptor beta chains presented below share a single source sample, sequenced in a study of shared clonotypes between healthy human individuals. Here immunoSEQ multiplex PCR was the method, and the copy in TCRdb shows in-frame clones only, minus some. The sample lists about 320,000 clones; roughly 84% were seen once. The material sequenced was memory CD8+ T cells sorted from blood. As to subset: CD45RO+ cells pooled with CCR7-negative TemRA cells. Receptor source: a young man in good health.

As DNA, the CDR3 is TGTGCCAGCAGCTCGGGACAGGGGTCCAACGAGCAGTACTTC. Its protein is CASSSGQGSNEQYF. The genes are TRBV9 and TRBJ2-7; TRBD1 aligns across 10 bases. The CDR3 has 14 residues. V was pared by 4 bases and J by 5 bases, with 6 bases of the junction left unmatched. The germline CDR1 and CDR2 sequences are SGDLS and YYNGEE.

CDR3 region: CASSLSGLLNNEQFF. The DNA of the CDR3 is TGTGCCAGCAGTTTGAGCGGGCTTCTGAACAATGAGCAGTTCTTC. The chain uses TRBV27 and TRBJ2-1; D may be TRBD2 (6 bases). The CDR3 runs to 15 residues. Germline lookup yields CDR1 MNHEY and CDR2 SMNVEV (reference sequence). The ends were cut back, 3 bases at V and 5 bases at J, with 14 bases in the middle.

The J gene is TRBJ1-2, the V gene TRBV7-9; D gene unclear. V lost 3 bases to trimming and J lost 4 bases, with 15 bases between them. The CDR3 is 15 residues long. The germline V gene encodes CDR1 SEHNR and CDR2 FQNEAQ (reference sequence). CDR3 nucleotide sequence: TGTGCCAGCAGCTTGTCATACAATCGGCTCTATGGCTACACCTTC. Translation gives CASSLSYNRLYGYTF.

In nucleotides, the CDR3 is TGCGCCAGCAGTTTCAACCCCCGGGCTAATGAAAAACTGTTTTTT. This translates into CASSFNPRANEKLFF. V usage is TRBV5-1 and J usage is TRBJ1-4; D gene ambiguous. The germline V and J ends were trimmed by 5 bases and 3 bases, with 14 bases remaining between them. The length of the CDR3 is 15 residues. The germline CDR1 and CDR2 sequences are SGHRS and YFSETQ. Looking up the rest from reference TRBV5-1 and TRBJ1-4 gives the full variable domain: KAGVTQTPRYLIKTRGQQVTLSCSPISGHRSVSWYQQTPGQGLQFLFEYFSETQRNKGNFPGRFSGRQFSNSRSEMNVSTLELGDSALYLCASSFNPRANEKLFFGSGTQLSVL.

The J gene is TRBJ2-2, the V gene TRBV7-9; TRBD2 aligns across 10 bases. The germline V gene encodes CDR1 SEHNR and CDR2 FQNEAQ (reference sequence). The V segment lost 7 bases and the J segment 4 bases; nucleotides outside the gene matches: 18. This CDR3 contains 19 residues. CDR3 in DNA: TGTGCCAGCACCCCGCGGGGGCCAATAGCGGGAGGTTTCACCGGGGAGCTGTTTTTT. This translates into CASTPRGPIAGGFTGELFF.

The J gene is TRBJ2-1, the V gene TRBV7-9; 14 bases line up with TRBD2. The CDR3 totals 16 residues. Germline V gene data show CDR1 as SEHNR and CDR2 as FQNEAQ (reference sequence). The ends lost 6 bases at V and 8 bases at J; junction bases unmatched: 9. The CDR3 region has the DNA TGTGCCAGCAGTTTTCGACTAGCGGGAGGGCCAGATGAGCAGTTCTTC. Its protein product is CASSFRLAGGPDEQFF. Full variable domain (missing parts from reference TRBV7-9 and TRBJ2-1): DTGVSQNPRHKITKRGQNVTFRCDPISEHNRLYWYRQTLGQGPEFLTYFQNEAQLEKSRLLSDRFSAERPKGSFSTLEIQRTEQGDSAMYLCASSFRLAGGPDEQFFGPGTRLTVL.

The gene calls are TRBV15 and TRBJ1-2, with D perhaps TRBD1 (6 bases). Germline-derived CDR1 and CDR2 are LNHNV and YYDKDF (reference sequence). Trimming shortened V by 0 bases and J by 6 bases, and 20 bases separated the two germline ends. The CDR3 consists of 17 residues. CDR3 residues: CATSRDRGVGPPDGYTF. The DNA for the CDR3 is TGTGCCACCAGCAGAGACAGGGGAGTCGGGCCACCCGATGGCTACACCTTC.

This clone appeared once. The rearrangement uses TRBV13 and TRBJ2-7; tentatively, D is TRBD2 (6 bases). Germline V gives CDR1 PRHDT, CDR2 FYEKMQ (reference sequence). Trimming removed 2 bases from V and 2 bases from J, with 13 bases in between. The CDR3 loop spans 15 amino acids. The CDR3, as DNA: TGTGCCAGCAGCTTAAGTGGGGGGATCACCTACGAGCAGTACTTC. Protein: CASSLSGGITYEQYF. Full variable domain (outside the CDR3, taken from reference TRBV13 and TRBJ2-7): AAGVIQSPRHLIKEKRETATLKCYPIPRHDTVYWYQQGPGQDPQFLISFYEKMQSDKGSIPDRFSAQQFSDYHSELNMSSLELGDSALYFCASSLSGGITYEQYFGPGTRLTVT.

The CDR3 DNA reads as TGTGCCAGCACCCTACTAGCGGGGGGGGGCGATGAGCAGTTCTTC. Encoded protein: CASTLLAGGGDEQFF. This chain uses TRBV28 with TRBJ2-1; 13 bases are a match to TRBD2. Germline CDR1 MDHEN, CDR2 SYDVKM. Trimming removed 7 bases from V and 8 bases from J; junction bases left unmatched: 8. CDR3 length: 15 amino acids. The entire variable domain, with the rest obtained from reference TRBV28 and TRBJ2-1, is as follows: DVKVTQSSRYLVKRTGEKVFLECVQDMDHENMFWYRQDPGLGLRLIYFSYDVKMKEKGDIPEGYSVSREKKERFSLILESASTNQTSMYLCASTLLAGGGDEQFFGPGTRLTVL.

The chain joins TRBV15 to TRBJ2-1; D might be TRBD1 (5 bases). Germline V CDR1 and CDR2: LNHNV, YYDKDF (reference sequence). The CDR3 loop spans 13 amino acids. V shed 4 bases and J shed 7 bases, with 11 bases lying between them. The CDR3 loop reads CATSIGVWNEQFF. CDR3 DNA sequence: TGTGCCACCAGCATAGGGGTTTGGAATGAGCAGTTCTTC.

The V call is TRBV28, the J call TRBJ2-2; D ambiguous. Germline values: CDR1 MDHEN, CDR2 SYDVKM. Trimming left V 3 bases short and J 8 bases short, with 16 bases between. The CDR3 covers 15 residues. The CDR3 region is CASSLLTSPLGELFF. In nucleotides, the CDR3 is TGTGCCAGCAGTTTGTTGACCTCTCCCCTGGGGGAGCTGTTTTTT.

The rearrangement uses TRBV4-2 and TRBJ1-1; 9 nucleotides match TRBD1. The CDR3 contains 18 residues. Trimming cost V 4 bases and J 4 bases; bases outside gene matches: 16. Germline CDR1 is LGHNA and CDR2 is YNFKEQ. This chain's CDR3 is CASSRTNRDRAGSTEAFF. CDR3 coding DNA: TGTGCCAGCAGCCGGACTAACCGGGACAGGGCAGGGAGCACTGAAGCTTTCTTT.

The genes are TRBV29-1 and TRBJ1-2; D ambiguous. Germline lookup yields CDR1 SQVTM and CDR2 ANQGSEA. The V gene lost 1 base and the J gene lost 8 bases, with 11 bases spanning the gap. This CDR3 region has 12 residues. The CDR3 loop reads CSVEGTNEGYTF. The CDR3 DNA follows: TGCAGCGTTGAAGGGACCAACGAGGGCTACACCTTC.

The gene calls are TRBV5-1 and TRBJ2-7, with 8 bases lining up with TRBD2. CDR1 is SGHRS, CDR2 YFSETQ, per germline. The CDR3 spans 15 residues. V shed 2 bases and J 2 bases; nucleotides not matched to a gene: 6. For the CDR3, the DNA is TGCGCCAGCAGCTTCGGGGGGGCCAACACCTACGAGCAGTACTTC. It encodes CASSFGGANTYEQYF. The full variable domain, in which reference TRBV5-1 and TRBJ2-7 provide the parts outside the CDR3, is KAGVTQTPRYLIKTRGQQVTLSCSPISGHRSVSWYQQTPGQGLQFLFEYFSETQRNKGNFPGRFSGRQFSNSRSEMNVSTLELGDSALYLCASSFGGANTYEQYFGPGTRLTVT.

This rearrangement joins TRBV4-1 to TRBJ2-7; the match to TRBD2 covers 7 bases. After removal of 0 bases from V and 4 bases from J, the junction contained 9 bases not matched to a gene. The CDR3 has 16 amino acids. The V gene's germline CDR1 is MGHRA and CDR2 YSYEKL. The CDR3 DNA reads TGCGCCAGCAGCCAAGATTGGTCAGTCGGGGGGTACGAGCAGTACTTC. Translating it yields CASSQDWSVGGYEQYF.

This clone was recorded at least ten times. Other nucleotide sequences in the sample specify the same CDR3. In nucleotides, the CDR3 is TGTGCCAGCAGCTTAGGAGGGATCGAGCAGTACTTC. This gives the protein CASSLGGIEQYF. The J gene is TRBJ2-7, the V gene TRBV11-2; D is perhaps TRBD2 (5 bases). V lost 1 base, J lost 6 bases, and 7 bases lay in between. This CDR3 is built from 12 residues. Germline V gene sequence: CDR1 SGHAT, CDR2 FQNNGV.

The chain combines TRBV7-2 with TRBJ2-4, with TRBD2 as a possible D gene (5 bases). CDR3 length: 13 amino acids. The V gene lost 4 bases and the J gene lost 5 bases, with 9 bases spanning the gap. Looked up from germline, CDR1 is SGHTA and CDR2 is FQGNSA. The CDR3 region has the DNA TGTGCCAGCAGCTCCGGGGAAGAAAACATTCAGTACTTC. Residues: CASSSGEENIQYF.

This clone was counted many times. V and J are TRBV6-6 and TRBJ1-4; D is ambiguous. Trimming took 8 bases from V and 6 from J, leaving 16 bases between them. CDR3 length: 14 amino acids. The germline V gene encodes CDR1 MNHNY and CDR2 SVGAGI (reference sequence). CDR3 in DNA: TGTGCCAGCCCCAGACTGACGATTGATGAAAAACTGTTTTTT. This codes for CASPRLTIDEKLFF.

The CDR3 is CATSRELSGYYGYTF. CDR3 nucleotides: TGTGCCACCAGCAGAGAGTTGTCAGGGTACTATGGCTACACCTTC. V and J are TRBV15 and TRBJ1-2; D is possibly TRBD1 (5 bases). Germline-derived CDR1 and CDR2 are LNHNV and YYDKDF (reference sequence). V lost 0 bases to trimming and J lost 3 bases, with 11 bases between them. The CDR3 is 15 residues long.

The genes are TRBV4-1 and TRBJ1-1; tentative D call: TRBD1 (6 bases). Trimming left V 5 bases short and J 3 bases short, with 16 bases between. CDR1 MGHRA and CDR2 YSYEKL come from the germline V gene. This CDR3 is 15 amino acids long. This CDR3 is CASSAGGPVDTEAFF. DNA of the CDR3: TGCGCCAGCAGCGCCGGGGGGCCGGTGGACACTGAAGCTTTCTTT.

This clone has a single count. This chain links TRBV30 with TRBJ2-3; D is possibly TRBD1 or TRBD2 (5 bases each). The CDR3 is 13 amino acids. Germline V gene lookup returns CDR1 GTSNPN and CDR2 SVGIG (reference sequence). V lost 6 bases, J lost 2 bases, and 12 bases lay in between. The CDR3 is CACRDPDTDTQYF. The CDR3 coding sequence is TGTGCCTGCCGGGACCCCGACACAGATACGCAGTATTTT.

The chain employs TRBV4-3 and TRBJ2-7, with D maybe TRBD2 (6 bases). Trimming pared 4 bases from V and 5 bases from J, leaving 18 bases between. CDR3 size: 15 residues. The germline V gene has CDR1 LGHNA and CDR2 YSLEER. For the CDR3, the DNA is TGCGCCAGCAGCCTCACCCGCGGGACCGGCGACGAGCAGTACTTC. This encodes CASSLTRGTGDEQYF.

The V call is TRBV7-9, the J call TRBJ2-7; 8 bases agree with TRBD2. V gave up 5 bases and J gave up 5 bases; unmatched junction bases: 8. Germline-derived CDR1 and CDR2 are SEHNR and FQNEAQ (reference sequence). This CDR3 spans 14 amino acids. The CDR3 spells CASSTPGREDEQYF. The CDR3 DNA reads as TGTGCCAGCAGCACCCCGGGGCGGGAGGACGAGCAGTACTTC.